This T cell receptor beta chain was documented in a study of blood T cells in healthy people across ages. The wider study: Per two T cells, about one barcoded beta molecule was captured through template switching.

Ten or more counts support this clonotype. Germline assignment: CDR1 LNHNV and CDR2 YYDKDF (reference sequence). Trimming stripped 0 bases from V and 5 bases from J, with 8 bases between. This CDR3 is 14 amino acids long. A sample-barcoded 5' primer and a J-beta primer mix were used in a second PCR of about 7 to 11 cycles. Each cDNA molecule was tagged by a template-switch adaptor with 12 random nucleotides. TCRdb reprocessed the 5' RACE reads with MiXCR, giving one entry per CDR3 protein. The sample records 600,000 or so distinct CDR3 sequences, approximately 30% being singletons. Caucasian individuals from Russia who were healthy and aged roughly 6 to 90 acted as donors.

This sequence joins TRBV15 and TRBJ2-1, with a possible D match to TRBD1 (6 bases). The source material was blood. This sequence was found in a woman over 75 in good health. CDR3 region: CATSREPGDNEQFF. CDR3 nucleotide sequence: TGTGCCACCAGCAGAGAGCCAGGGGACAATGAGCAGTTCTTC.